This entry concerns a single T cell receptor (beta chain). This may be a read error: a much more frequent sequence differs by one nucleotide. These data belong to a study of blood T cells in healthy people across ages. The authors ran a second PCR of about 6 to 11 cycles using a sample-barcoded 5' primer and a J-beta primer mix. TCRdb reprocessed the 5' RACE reads with MiXCR, giving one entry per CDR3 protein. Altogether 1.6 million or so distinct CDR3 sequences are present, almost 35% being singletons, with the ten largest covering about 11%. The CDR3 extends over 15 amino acids. The germline CDR1 and CDR2 sequences are MDHEN and SYDVKM. Every participating donor contributed about 10 milliliters of peripheral blood through a draw.

The source material was blood. This TCR was sampled from a woman aged 25 to 39 in good health. V usage is TRBV28 and J usage is TRBJ2-7; TRBD2 is a possible D gene (5 bases). The end of the DNA is better explained by TRBJ2-5, so the J call may be wrong. This CDR3 reads CASSSRTGMEGTQYF. The CDR3 region has the DNA TGTGCCAGCAGTTCCCGGACCGGGATGGAAGGGACCCAGTACTTC.